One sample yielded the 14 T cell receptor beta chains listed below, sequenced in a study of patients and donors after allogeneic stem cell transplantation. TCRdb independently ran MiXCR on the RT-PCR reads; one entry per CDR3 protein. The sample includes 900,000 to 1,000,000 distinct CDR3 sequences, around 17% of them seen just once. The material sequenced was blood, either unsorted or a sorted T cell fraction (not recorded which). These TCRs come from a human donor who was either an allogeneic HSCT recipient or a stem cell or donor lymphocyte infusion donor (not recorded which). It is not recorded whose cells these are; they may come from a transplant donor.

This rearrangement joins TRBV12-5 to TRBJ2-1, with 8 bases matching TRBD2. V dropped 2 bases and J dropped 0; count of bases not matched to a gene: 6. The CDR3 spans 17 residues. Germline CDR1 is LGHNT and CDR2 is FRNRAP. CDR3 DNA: TGTGCTAGTGGTTTGCTGTTAGCGGGAAGCTCCTACAATGAGCAGTTCTTC. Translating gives CASGLLLAGSSYNEQFF.

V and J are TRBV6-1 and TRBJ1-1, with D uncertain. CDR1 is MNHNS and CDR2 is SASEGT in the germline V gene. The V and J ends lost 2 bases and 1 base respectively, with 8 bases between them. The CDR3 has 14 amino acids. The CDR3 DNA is TGTGCCAGCAGTGAAACACAGAAGAACACTGAAGCTTTCTTT. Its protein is CASSETQKNTEAFF.

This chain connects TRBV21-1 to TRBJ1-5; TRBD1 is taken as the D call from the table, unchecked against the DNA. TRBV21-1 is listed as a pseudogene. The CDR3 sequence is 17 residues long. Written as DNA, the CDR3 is TGTGCCAGCAGCCCCAGTCGACAGGGGGTTAGCAATCAGCCCCAGCATTTT. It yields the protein CASSPSRQGVSNQPQHF.

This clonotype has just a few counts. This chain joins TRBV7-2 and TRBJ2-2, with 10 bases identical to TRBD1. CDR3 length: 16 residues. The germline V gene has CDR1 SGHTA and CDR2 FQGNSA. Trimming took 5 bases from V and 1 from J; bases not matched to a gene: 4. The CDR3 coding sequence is TGTGCCAGCAGCCGACAGGGGGCAATGAACACCGGGGAGCTGTTTTTT. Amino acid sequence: CASSRQGAMNTGELFF.

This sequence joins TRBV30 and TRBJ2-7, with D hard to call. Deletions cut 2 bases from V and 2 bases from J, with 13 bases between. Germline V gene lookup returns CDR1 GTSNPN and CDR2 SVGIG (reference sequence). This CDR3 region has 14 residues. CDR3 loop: CAWSPFTLPYEQYF. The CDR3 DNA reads TGTGCCTGGAGTCCTTTTACACTTCCCTACGAGCAGTACTTC. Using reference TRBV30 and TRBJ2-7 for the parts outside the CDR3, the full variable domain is SQTIHQWPATLVQPVGSPLSLECTVEGTSNPNLYWYRQAAGRGLQLLFYSVGIGQISSEVPQNLSASRPQDRQFILSSKKLLLSDSGFYLCAWSPFTLPYEQYFGPGTRLTVT.

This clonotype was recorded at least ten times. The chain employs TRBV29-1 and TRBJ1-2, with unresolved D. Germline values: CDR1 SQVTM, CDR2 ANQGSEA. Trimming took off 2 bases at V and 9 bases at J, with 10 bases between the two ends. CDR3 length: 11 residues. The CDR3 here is CSVERPHRYTF. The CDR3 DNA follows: TGCAGCGTTGAAAGGCCGCACCGCTACACCTTC.

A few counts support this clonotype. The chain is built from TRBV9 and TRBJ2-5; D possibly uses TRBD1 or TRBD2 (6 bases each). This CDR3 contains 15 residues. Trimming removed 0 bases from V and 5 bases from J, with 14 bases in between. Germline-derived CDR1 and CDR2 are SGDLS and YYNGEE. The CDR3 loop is CASSVGVGGWETQYF. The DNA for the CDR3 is TGTGCCAGCAGCGTAGGAGTCGGGGGCTGGGAGACCCAGTACTTC.

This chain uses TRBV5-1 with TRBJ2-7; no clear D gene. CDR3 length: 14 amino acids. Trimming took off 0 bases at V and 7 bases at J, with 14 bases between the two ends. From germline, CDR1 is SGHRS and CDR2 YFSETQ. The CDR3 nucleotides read TGCGCCAGCAGCTTGGTGAGCTCTACGAGTGAGCAGTACTTC. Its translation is CASSLVSSTSEQYF.

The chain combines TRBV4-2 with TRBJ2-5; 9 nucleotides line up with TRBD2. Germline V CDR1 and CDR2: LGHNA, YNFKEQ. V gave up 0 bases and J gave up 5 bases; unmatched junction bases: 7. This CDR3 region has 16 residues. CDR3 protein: CASSQEFGGLAETQYF. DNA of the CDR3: TGTGCCAGCAGCCAAGAGTTTGGTGGACTAGCGGAGACCCAGTACTTC.

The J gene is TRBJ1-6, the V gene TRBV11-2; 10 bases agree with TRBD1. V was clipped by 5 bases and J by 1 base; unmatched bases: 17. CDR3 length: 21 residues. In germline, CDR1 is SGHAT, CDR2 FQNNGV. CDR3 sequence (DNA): TGTGCCAGCAGCCGGAGACAGGGGGCCTCCTTTGGGGGGTCCTATAATTCACCCCTCCACTTT. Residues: CASSRRQGASFGGSYNSPLHF.

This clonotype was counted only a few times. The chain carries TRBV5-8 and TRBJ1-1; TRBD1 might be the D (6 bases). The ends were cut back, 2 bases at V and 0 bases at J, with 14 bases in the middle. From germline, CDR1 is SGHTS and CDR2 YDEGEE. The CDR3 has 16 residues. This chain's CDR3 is CASSLLRGRMNTEAFF. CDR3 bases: TGTGCCAGCAGCTTATTACGGGGGCGCATGAACACTGAAGCTTTCTTT.

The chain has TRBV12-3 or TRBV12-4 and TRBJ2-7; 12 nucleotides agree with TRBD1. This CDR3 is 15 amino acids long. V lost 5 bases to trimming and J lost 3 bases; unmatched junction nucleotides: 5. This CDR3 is CASSPGTGGYYEQYF. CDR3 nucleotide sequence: TGTGCCAGCAGTCCGGGGACAGGGGGCTACTACGAGCAGTACTTC.

This CDR3 is CATSRDGTGAEGYTF. For the CDR3, the DNA is TGTGCCACCAGCAGAGACGGGACAGGGGCAGAAGGCTACACCTTC. The chain recombines TRBV15 with TRBJ1-2; 10 bases map to TRBD1. The germline gives CDR1 LNHNV, CDR2 YYDKDF (reference sequence). The CDR3 sequence is 15 residues long. Losses at the gene ends were 0 bases for V and 8 bases for J; bases not matched to a gene: 6.

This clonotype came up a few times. The chain's CDR3 is CASSYSRSHRNQETQYF. DNA for the CDR3: TGTGCCAGCAGTTACTCGAGATCCCACAGGAACCAAGAGACCCAGTACTTC. The V call is TRBV6-2 or TRBV6-3, the J call TRBJ2-5; TRBD1 might be the D (5 bases). CDR1 is MNHEY and CDR2 is SVGEGT in the germline V gene. This CDR3 has 17 residues. V lost 0 bases and J lost 0, with 14 bases in between.